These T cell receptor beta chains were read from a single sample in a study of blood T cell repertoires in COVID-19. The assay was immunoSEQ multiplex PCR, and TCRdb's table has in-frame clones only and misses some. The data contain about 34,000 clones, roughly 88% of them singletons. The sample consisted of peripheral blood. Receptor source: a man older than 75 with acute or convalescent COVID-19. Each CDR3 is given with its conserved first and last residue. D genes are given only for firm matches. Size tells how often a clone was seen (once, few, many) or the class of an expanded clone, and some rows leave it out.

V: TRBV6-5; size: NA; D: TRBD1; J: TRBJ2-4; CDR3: CASSKQGPLDIQYF; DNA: TGTGCCAGCAGTAAACAGGGGCCGCTGGACATTCAGTACTTC
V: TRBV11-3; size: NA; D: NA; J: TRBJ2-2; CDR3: CASSQSGVSGELFF; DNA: TGTGCCAGCAGCCAATCAGGGGTCTCCGGGGAGCTGTTTTTT
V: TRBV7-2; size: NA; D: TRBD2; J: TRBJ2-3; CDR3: CASSLAGSGGPMDTQYF; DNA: TGTGCCAGCAGCTTAGCAGGTAGCGGGGGTCCTATGGATACGCAGTATTTT
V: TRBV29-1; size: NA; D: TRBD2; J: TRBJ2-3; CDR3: CSFFRQGLAGEYTDTQYF; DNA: TGCAGCTTCTTTCGCCAGGGACTAGCGGGGGAGTACACAGATACGCAGTATTTT
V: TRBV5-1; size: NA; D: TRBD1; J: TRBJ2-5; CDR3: CASSLVGTVQETQYF; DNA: TGCGCCAGCAGCTTGGTAGGGACAGTCCAAGAGACCCAGTACTTC
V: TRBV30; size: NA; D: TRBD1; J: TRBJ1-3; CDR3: CAGRGQSSGNTIYF; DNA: TGTGCTGGGCGGGGACAGAGCTCTGGAAACACCATATATTTT
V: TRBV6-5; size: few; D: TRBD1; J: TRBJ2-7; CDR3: CASSYSDRAYEQYF; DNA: TGTGCCAGCAGTTACTCGGACAGGGCCTACGAGCAGTACTTC
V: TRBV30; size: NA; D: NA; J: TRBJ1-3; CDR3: CAWGSGAGGNTIYF; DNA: TGTGCCTGGGGATCAGGGGCAGGGGGAAACACCATATATTTT
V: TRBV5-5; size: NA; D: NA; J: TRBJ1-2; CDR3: CASSLGGRDYNSYGYTF; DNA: TGTGCCAGCAGCTTGGGGGGAAGGGACTACAACTCTTATGGCTACACCTTC
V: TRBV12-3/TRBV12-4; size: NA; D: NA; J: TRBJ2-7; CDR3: CASSPPTRYEQYF; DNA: TGTGCCAGCAGTCCGCCGACACGCTACGAGCAGTACTTC
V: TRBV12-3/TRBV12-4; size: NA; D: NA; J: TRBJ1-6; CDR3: CASSREINSPLHF; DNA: TGTGCCAGCAGTCGGGAGATAAATTCACCCCTCCACTTT
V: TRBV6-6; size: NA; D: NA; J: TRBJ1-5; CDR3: CASSYSTGSNQPQHF; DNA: TGTGCCAGCAGTTATTCTACAGGTAGCAATCAGCCCCAGCATTTT
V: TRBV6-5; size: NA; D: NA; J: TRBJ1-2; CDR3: CASSSTGRGRFGYTF; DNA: TGTGCCAGCAGCTCCACCGGGAGGGGTAGATTTGGCTACACCTTC
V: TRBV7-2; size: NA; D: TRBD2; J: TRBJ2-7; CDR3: CASSLYPGGGEDEQYF; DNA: TGTGCCAGCAGCCTCTACCCGGGCGGGGGGGAGGACGAGCAGTACTTC
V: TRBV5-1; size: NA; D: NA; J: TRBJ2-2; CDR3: CASSLAGGDTGELFF; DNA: TGCGCCAGCAGCTTGGCGGGGGGCGACACCGGGGAGCTGTTTTTT
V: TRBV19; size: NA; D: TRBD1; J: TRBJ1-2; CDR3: CASSSPGQGFRGYTF; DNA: TGTGCCAGTAGTAGCCCGGGACAGGGGTTTCGTGGCTACACCTTC
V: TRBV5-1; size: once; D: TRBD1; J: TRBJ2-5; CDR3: CASSATGRGGETQYF; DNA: TGCGCCAGCAGCGCGACAGGGCGAGGCGGAGAGACCCAGTACTTC
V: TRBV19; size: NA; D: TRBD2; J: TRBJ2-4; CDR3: CASSIGLAGGSRNIQYF; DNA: TGTGCCAGTAGTATAGGTTTAGCGGGGGGGTCCAGAAACATTCAGTACTTC
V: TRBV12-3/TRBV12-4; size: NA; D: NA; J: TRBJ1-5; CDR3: CASERTGNQPQHF; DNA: TGTGCCAGCGAGCGGACCGGCAATCAGCCCCAGCATTTT
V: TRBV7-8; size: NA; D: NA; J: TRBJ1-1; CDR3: CASSQPEVSAFF; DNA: TGTGCCAGCAGCCAACCTGAGGTTTCAGCTTTCTTT
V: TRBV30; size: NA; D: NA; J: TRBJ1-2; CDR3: CAWSVQDRYGYTF; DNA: TGTGCCTGGAGTGTACAGGACCGCTATGGCTACACCTTC
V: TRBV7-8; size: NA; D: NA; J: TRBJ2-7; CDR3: CASSRDRSSLHEQYF; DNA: TGTGCCAGCAGCAGAGACAGATCAAGCCTCCACGAGCAGTACTTC
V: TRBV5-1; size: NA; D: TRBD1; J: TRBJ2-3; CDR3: CASSTPGQRTDTQYF; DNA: TGCGCCAGCAGCACGCCGGGACAGCGCACAGATACGCAGTATTTT
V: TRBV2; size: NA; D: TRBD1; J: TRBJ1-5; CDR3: CASSPDRNNQPQHF; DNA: TGTGCCAGCAGTCCGGACAGGAACAATCAGCCCCAGCATTTT
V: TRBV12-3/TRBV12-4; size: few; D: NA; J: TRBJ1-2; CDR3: CASSDGSPDGYTF; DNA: TGTGCCAGCAGTGACGGGAGCCCAGATGGCTACACCTTC
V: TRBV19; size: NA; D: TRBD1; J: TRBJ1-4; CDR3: CASSGDRGRVSREKLFF; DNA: TGTGCCAGTAGTGGGGACAGGGGGCGAGTCAGTCGTGAAAAACTGTTTTTT
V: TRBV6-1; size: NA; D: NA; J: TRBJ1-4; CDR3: CASSEGREGEKLFF; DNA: TGTGCCAGCAGTGAAGGGCGAGAGGGTGAAAAACTGTTTTTT
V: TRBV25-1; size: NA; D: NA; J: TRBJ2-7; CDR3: CASLSDSSYEQYF; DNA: TGTGCCAGCTTATCCGACTCTTCCTACGAGCAGTACTTC
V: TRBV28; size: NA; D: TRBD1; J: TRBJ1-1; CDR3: CASTRLDRGPTEAFF; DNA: TGTGCCAGCACCAGATTAGACAGGGGGCCAACTGAAGCTTTCTTT
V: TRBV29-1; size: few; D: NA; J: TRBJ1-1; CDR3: CSVEPPSGGRTEAFF; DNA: TGCAGCGTTGAACCCCCTAGCGGGGGTCGGACTGAAGCTTTCTTT
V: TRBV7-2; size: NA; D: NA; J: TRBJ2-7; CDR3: CASSSAVSPYEQYF; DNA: TGTGCCAGCAGCAGTGCGGTGAGCCCATACGAGCAGTACTTC
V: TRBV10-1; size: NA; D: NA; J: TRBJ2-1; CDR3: CASSDQGGSDEQFF; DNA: TGCGCCAGCAGTGACCAAGGAGGGTCCGATGAGCAGTTCTTC
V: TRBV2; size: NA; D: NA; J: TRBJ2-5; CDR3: CASTGGQGLTQYF; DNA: TGTGCCAGCACCGGGGGGCAGGGACTGACCCAGTACTTC
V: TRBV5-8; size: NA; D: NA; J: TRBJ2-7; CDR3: CASSLAPGYPSGEQYF; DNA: TGTGCCAGCAGCTTGGCCCCGGGGTACCCTTCGGGCGAGCAGTACTTC
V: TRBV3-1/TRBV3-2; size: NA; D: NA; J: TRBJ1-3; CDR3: CASSHRGPGNTIYF; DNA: TGTGCCAGCAGCCACAGGGGACCAGGAAACACCATATATTTT
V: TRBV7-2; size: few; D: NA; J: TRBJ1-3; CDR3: CASSFSRATNTIYF; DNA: TGTGCCAGCAGCTTCAGCAGGGCCACGAACACCATATATTTT
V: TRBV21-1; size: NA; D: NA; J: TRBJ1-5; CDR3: CASSPRCRGRNQPQHF; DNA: TGTGCCAGCAGCCCCCGCTGCAGGGGGCGAAATCAGCCCCAGCATTTT
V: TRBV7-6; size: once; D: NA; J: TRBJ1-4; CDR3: CASSLVIGGVGEKLFF; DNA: TGTGCCAGCAGCTTAGTGATTGGAGGGGTTGGTGAAAAACTGTTTTTT
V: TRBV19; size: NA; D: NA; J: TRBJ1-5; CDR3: CASTPQRALTRQPQHF; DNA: TGTGCCAGTACTCCTCAGAGGGCTCTAACCCGTCAGCCCCAGCATTTT
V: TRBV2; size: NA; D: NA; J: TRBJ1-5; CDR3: CASSEIGSPEPQHF; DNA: TGTGCCAGCAGTGAAATTGGGAGCCCAGAGCCCCAGCATTTT
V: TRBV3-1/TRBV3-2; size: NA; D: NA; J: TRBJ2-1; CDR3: CASEDSLSNEQFF; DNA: TGTGCCAGCGAGGACTCCCTTTCCAATGAGCAGTTCTTC
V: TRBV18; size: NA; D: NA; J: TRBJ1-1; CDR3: CASSPTEARNTEAFF; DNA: TGTGCCAGCTCACCGACTGAGGCGAGAAACACTGAAGCTTTCTTT
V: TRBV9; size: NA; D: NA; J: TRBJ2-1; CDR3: CASRDYRGGAGEQFF; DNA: TGTGCCAGCAGGGACTACAGAGGGGGGGCCGGTGAGCAGTTCTTC
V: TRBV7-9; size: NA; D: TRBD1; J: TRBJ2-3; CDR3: CASSWTGPPTEDTQYF; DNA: TGTGCCAGCAGCTGGACAGGGCCCCCAACAGAGGATACGCAGTATTTT